The T cell receptor (beta chain) described here comes from a study of T cell responses to AZD1222 COVID-19 vaccine. For this clone: Its specificity is not known.

J was trimmed by 2 bases and V by 3 bases; bases with no gene match: 7. Germline V gene sequence: CDR1 LNHDA, CDR2 SQIVND (reference sequence). The CDR3 has 15 amino acids. Here immunoSEQ multiplex PCR was the method, and the copy in TCRdb shows in-frame clones only, minus some. Of 100,000 to 150,000 clones in the sample, around 89% are singletons; the top ten hold roughly 1.4%. Study results and limitations: Baseline seropositives among AZD1222 recipients totaled only 5 to 7. Clonal diversity may have been underestimated, and the donors were mostly white British, with more females than males. Along spike, vaccine-associated CD4 TCRs were found throughout, with dominance at 160-218 and 743-854. Repertoire sampling occurred only after the peak T cell response.

The source material was peripheral blood, sampled on day 0 of AZD1222 vaccination. The receptor was derived from an adult in good health. The rearrangement uses TRBV19 and TRBJ2-7; 7 bases are a match to TRBD2. The CDR3 DNA is TGTGCCAGTAGTATGAACAGCGGGACCCCCTACGAGCAGTACTTC. Residues: CASSMNSGTPYEQYF.